This T cell receptor beta chain was obtained from a study of shared clonotypes between healthy human individuals. Concerning this clone: The target antigen is unknown.

Per germline, CDR1 MNHEY and CDR2 SMNVEV (reference sequence). Trimming removed 3 bases from V and 2 bases from J, with 8 bases in between. CDR3 length equals 13 residues. Study observations and caveats: It was expected that sequencing depth would affect clonotype sharing among donors.

Per the original methods: Filtering of immunoSEQ junctional sequences could not match full-length read filtering. TCRdb's copy holds only in-frame clones and misses some; the assay was immunoSEQ multiplex PCR. The DNA was the basis for D and trimming; V, J and clone size are from that table. The table includes 400,000 to 600,000 clones, nearly 80% detected once. There were no recent acute infections or vaccinations among the donors, who were healthy HIV-negative adults. In unsorted samples, genomic DNA was obtained using about 90 million PBMCs. The clonotype comes from a woman in her forties in good health. Some clones in this sample may be carry-over from other donors' samples. The chain combines TRBV27 with TRBJ2-7; D remains ambiguous. Sequenced sample: PBMCs. CDR3 protein: CASSLGKTYEQYF. The CDR3 DNA reads TGTGCCAGCAGTTTGGGGAAAACCTACGAGCAGTACTTC.